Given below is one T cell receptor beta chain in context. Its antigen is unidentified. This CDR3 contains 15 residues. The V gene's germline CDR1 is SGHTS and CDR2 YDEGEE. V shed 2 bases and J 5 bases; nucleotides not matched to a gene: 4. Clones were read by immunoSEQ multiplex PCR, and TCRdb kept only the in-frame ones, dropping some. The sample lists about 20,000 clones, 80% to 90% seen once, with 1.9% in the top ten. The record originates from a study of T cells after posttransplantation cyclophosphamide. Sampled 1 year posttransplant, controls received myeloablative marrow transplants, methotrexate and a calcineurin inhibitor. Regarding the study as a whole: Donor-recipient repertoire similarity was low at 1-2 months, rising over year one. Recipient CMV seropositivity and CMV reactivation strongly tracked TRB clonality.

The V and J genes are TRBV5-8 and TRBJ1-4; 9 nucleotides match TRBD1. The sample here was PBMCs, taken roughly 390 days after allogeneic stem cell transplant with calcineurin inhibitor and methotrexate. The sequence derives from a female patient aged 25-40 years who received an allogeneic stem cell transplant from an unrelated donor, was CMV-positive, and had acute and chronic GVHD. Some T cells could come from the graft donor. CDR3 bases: TGTGCCAGCAGCTTTGGGACAGGGAAGAATGAAAAACTGTTTTTT. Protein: CASSFGTGKNEKLFF. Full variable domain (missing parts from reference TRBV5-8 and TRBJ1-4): EAGVTQSPTHLIKTRGQQATLRCSPISGHTSVYWYQQALGLGLQFLLWYDEGEERNRGNFPPRFSGRQFPNYSSELNVNALELEDSALYLCASSFGTGKNEKLFFGSGTQLSVL.